This TCR beta chain derives from a study of radiation and T cells in renal cell carcinoma. Turning to the study itself: Nephrectomy followed 15 Gy stereotactic body radiation by 4 weeks.

TCRdb's table, derived via immunoSEQ multiplex PCR, lists solely in-frame clones and lacks some. The table includes approximately 110,000 clones, roughly 80% detected once. The time point: baseline pretreatment blood. The sample's treatment: 15 Gy SBRT to primary tumor, nephrectomy 4 weeks later. The patient's renal cell carcinoma had clear cell pathology. Overall study results and limits: Baseline intratumoral clonotype presence is unknown without pretreatment biopsies. In blood, top tumor clones expanded by 2 weeks, shrinking by 4.

In the case of this clone: Its antigen is still unknown.

The CDR3 has 16 amino acids. CDR1 is SGHRS and CDR2 is YFSETQ in the germline V gene. V shed 2 bases and J 8 bases; nucleotides not matched to a gene: 13. This sequence was found in a woman aged 55-69 years with renal cell carcinoma. The V call is TRBV5-1, the J call TRBJ2-3; 8 nucleotides match TRBD1. The material sequenced was blood, taken from a patient whose treatment included radiotherapy and nephrectomy. The CDR3 loop reads CASSLLTGAPEGTQYF. The CDR3, as DNA: TGCGCCAGCAGCTTATTGACAGGGGCACCAGAGGGTACGCAGTATTTT.